The text below deals with one T cell receptor (beta chain). What it recognizes is unknown. This sample is drawn from a study of radiation and T cells in renal cell carcinoma. Time point given: blood 4 weeks post-SBRT, at nephrectomy. Stated treatment: 15 Gy SBRT to primary tumor, nephrectomy 4 weeks later. Nephrectomy followed 15 Gy stereotactic body radiation by 4 weeks. Study findings and constraints: From baseline, blood top tumor clonotypes peaked at 2 weeks post-radiation.

Generated by immunoSEQ multiplex PCR, the TCRdb table keeps only in-frame clones and is missing some. The sample records 25,000 to 40,000 clones, over 75% being singletons. CDR3 length: 15 amino acids. The trim removed 6 bases at V and 4 bases at J, leaving 7 bases unmatched. Germline V gives CDR1 MNHNS, CDR2 SASEGT. This sequence joins TRBV6-1 and TRBJ2-5, with TRBD1 identical over 11 bases. Material: blood, obtained from a patient whose treatment included radiotherapy and nephrectomy. This clonotype was obtained from a man aged 60 to 69 with renal cell carcinoma. In nucleotides, the CDR3 is TGTGCCAGCAGATCGGGACAGGGGGTTGGAGAGACCCAGTACTTC. Encoded protein: CASRSGQGVGETQYF.